The rows below give T cell receptor beta chains drawn from one sample of a study of radiotherapy plus CTLA-4 blockade in lung cancer. Sequencing was performed with immunoSEQ multiplex PCR; in TCRdb, only in-frame clones are kept and a portion is missing. The profile covers roughly 54,000 clones, with more than 65% appearing a single time and about 2.9% taken by the ten largest. Here the sequenced sample was peripheral blood, taken from a patient treated with radiotherapy plus ipilimumab. These TCRs come from a human donor with non-small cell lung cancer who had a partial response to radiotherapy plus ipilimumab. The CDR3 runs from the conserved cysteine through the conserved F or W. The D gene is left open where the match is weak. Where a row states a size, it is once, few, many or the class of an expanded clone; other rows omit it.

>TRBV1|-|TRBJ2-1|-
CTSSQLYRITYNEQFF
TGCACCAGCAGCCAACTTTACAGGATAACCTACAATGAGCAGTTCTTC
>TRBV4-2|-|TRBJ1-1|TRBD1
CASSQVGDRGGVEAFF
TGTGCCAGCAGCCAAGTGGGAGACAGGGGGGGAGTTGAAGCTTTCTTT
>TRBV14|-|TRBJ2-1|-
CASRQTGRAYNEQFF
TGTGCCAGCAGACAAACGGGGAGAGCCTACAATGAGCAGTTCTTC
>TRBV30|-|TRBJ1-5|-
CAWSVQGVQPQHF
TGTGCCTGGAGTGTACAGGGCGTACAGCCCCAGCATTTT
>TRBV6-5|-|TRBJ1-2|-
CASSLTVTADYGYTF
TGTGCCAGCAGTTTAACCGTGACAGCAGACTATGGCTACACCTTC
>TRBV5-4|-|TRBJ2-2|TRBD1
CASSLMQGDTGELFF
TGTGCCAGCAGCTTGATGCAGGGGGACACCGGGGAGCTGTTTTTT
>TRBV6-5|few|TRBJ2-7|-
CASSWGLDPWYEQYF
TGTGCCAGCAGTTGGGGACTTGATCCATGGTACGAGCAGTACTTC
>TRBV6-5|-|TRBJ1-1|-
CASRGAGAGDTEAFF
TGTGCCAGCAGGGGAGCGGGGGCAGGCGACACTGAAGCTTTCTTT
>TRBV28|-|TRBJ1-6|-
CASSFSRSGNSPLHF
TGTGCCAGCAGTTTCTCCCGGAGTGGGAATTCACCCCTCCACTTT
>TRBV19|few|TRBJ2-1|TRBD2
CASSTGGVAGVLNEQFF
TGTGCCAGTAGTACAGGGGGTGTAGCGGGGGTGCTCAATGAGCAGTTCTTC
>TRBV7-2|-|TRBJ2-7|TRBD2
CASSFGAGSYEQYF
TGTGCCAGCAGCTTTGGAGCGGGGTCCTACGAGCAGTACTTC
>TRBV5-4|-|TRBJ1-2|-
CASSPTGTSNYGYTF
TGTGCCAGCAGCCCGACCGGGACAAGCAACTATGGCTACACCTTC
>TRBV9|-|TRBJ2-7|-
CASGVAGDRVHEQYF
TGTGCCAGCGGCGTAGCGGGGGACAGGGTCCACGAGCAGTACTTC
>TRBV27|-|TRBJ1-6|-
CAAARGINNSPLHF
TGTGCCGCCGCACGGGGGATCAATAATTCACCCCTCCACTTT
>TRBV6-5|-|TRBJ1-2|TRBD1
CASSSPGTGFRVYTF
TGTGCCAGCAGTTCCCCCGGGACAGGGTTTAGGGTCTACACCTTC
>TRBV4-2|-|TRBJ1-4|-
CASSQDVGAWEKLFF
TGTGCCAGCAGCCAAGATGTGGGGGCTTGGGAAAAACTGTTTTTT
>TRBV5-1|-|TRBJ2-1|TRBD1
CASSSDRDAEQFF
TGCGCCAGCAGCTCGGACAGGGATGCTGAGCAGTTCTTC
>TRBV6-5|-|TRBJ1-2|TRBD1
CASSYSGQQNYGYTF
TGTGCCAGCAGTTACTCGGGACAGCAAAACTATGGCTACACCTTC
>TRBV9|-|TRBJ2-7|-
CASSVGADTYEQYF
TGTGCCAGCAGCGTAGGTGCAGATACCTACGAGCAGTACTTC
>TRBV27|-|TRBJ2-7|TRBD2
CASRKDGGSYEQYF
TGTGCCAGCCGAAAGGACGGGGGGTCCTACGAGCAGTACTTC
>TRBV6-5|-|TRBJ1-2|-
CASSSGILYGYTF
TGTGCCAGCAGTTCCGGGATCCTCTATGGCTACACCTTC
>TRBV19|-|TRBJ2-3|-
CASSMGIRRVASATDTQYF
TGTGCCAGTAGTATGGGGATTCGGAGGGTTGCTAGCGCCACAGATACGCAGTATTTT
>TRBV19|-|TRBJ1-6|-
CASRTAQRYNSPLHF
TGTGCCAGTAGGACGGCCCAGCGGTATAATTCACCCCTCCACTTT
>TRBV5-6|-|TRBJ2-4|-
CASSLFAGGTLAKNIQYF
TGTGCCAGCAGCTTGTTTGCCGGGGGGACATTAGCCAAAAACATTCAGTACTTC
>TRBV30|-|TRBJ1-1|-
CAWSVQRGSASTEAFF
TGTGCCTGGAGTGTACAACGAGGGTCCGCGAGTACTGAAGCTTTCTTT
>TRBV19|-|TRBJ2-7|TRBD2
CASSIAQRGEQYF
TGTGCCAGTAGTATAGCCCAGCGGGGCGAGCAGTACTTC
>TRBV6-5|-|TRBJ2-4|-
CASSYSIQQGKNIQYF
TGTGCCAGCAGTTACTCGATCCAGCAGGGCAAAAACATTCAGTACTTC
>TRBV2|-|TRBJ1-2|TRBD1
CASSEVGTANYGYTF
TGTGCCAGCAGTGAAGTGGGGACAGCTAACTATGGCTACACCTTC
>TRBV6-1|-|TRBJ1-1|-
CASSAGNTEAFF
TGTGCCAGCAGTGCGGGGAACACTGAAGCTTTCTTT
>TRBV6-1|-|TRBJ1-3|-
CASSEAAGTRGNTIYF
TGTGCCAGCAGTGAAGCTGCGGGGACTAGAGGAAACACCATATATTTT
>TRBV13|once|TRBJ2-7|TRBD1
CASSYPDRGHYEQYF
TGTGCCAGCAGCTACCCGGACAGGGGGCACTACGAGCAGTACTTC
>TRBV7-3|few|TRBJ2-2|-
CASSSRATGELFF
TGTGCCAGCAGCTCCAGGGCCACCGGGGAGCTGTTTTTT
>TRBV19|-|TRBJ2-3|-
CASSLSGYTDTQYF
TGTGCCAGTAGTCTGTCCGGGTACACAGATACGCAGTATTTT
>TRBV7-2|-|TRBJ2-7|TRBD1
CASSLGGGAYEQYF
TGTGCCAGCAGCTTAGGAGGGGGCGCCTACGAGCAGTACTTC
>TRBV4-3|few|TRBJ1-1|-
CASSQGWTALGEAFF
TGCGCCAGCAGCCAAGGATGGACAGCCCTAGGGGAAGCTTTCTTT
>TRBV19|-|TRBJ2-3|-
CASSFLTDTQYF
TGTGCCAGTAGTTTTCTCACAGATACGCAGTATTTT
>TRBV6-5|-|TRBJ1-1|-
CASNPGQNTEAFF
TGTGCCAGCAACCCGGGACAGAACACTGAAGCTTTCTTT
>TRBV5-1|-|TRBJ1-3|-
CASSATGANTIYF
TGCGCCAGCAGCGCGACAGGCGCAAACACCATATATTTT
>TRBV7-6|few|TRBJ2-3|TRBD2
CASSQAGERTDTQYF
TGTGCCAGCAGCCAAGCGGGAGAACGCACAGATACGCAGTATTTT
>TRBV7-6|-|TRBJ1-2|TRBD1
CASSLETQGAGGYTF
TGTGCCAGCAGCTTAGAAACCCAGGGGGCGGGTGGCTACACCTTC
>TRBV13|-|TRBJ1-1|-
CASSPSTGWAEAFF
TGTGCCAGCAGCCCCTCGACAGGATGGGCTGAAGCTTTCTTT
>TRBV19|-|TRBJ2-3|TRBD2
CASQGPGLATDTQYF
TGTGCCAGCCAAGGCCCAGGACTAGCAACCGATACGCAGTATTTT
>TRBV19|-|TRBJ2-3|-
CASSMGDGPRDTQYF
TGTGCCAGTAGTATGGGAGACGGACCTCGAGATACGCAGTATTTT
>TRBV6-5|few|TRBJ1-6|-
CASSETGYNSPLHF
TGTGCCAGCAGTGAAACAGGATATAATTCACCCCTCCACTTT
>TRBV15|-|TRBJ2-7|-
CATSRGDSYEQYF
TGTGCCACCAGCAGAGGAGATTCCTACGAGCAGTACTTC
>TRBV7-2|-|TRBJ1-6|-
CASSQQVSNSPLHF
TGTGCCAGCAGCCAACAGGTTTCCAATTCACCCCTCCACTTT
>TRBV2|-|TRBJ2-5|-
CASRGGFVETQYF
TGTGCCAGCAGGGGCGGGTTCGTGGAGACCCAGTACTTC
>TRBV5-1|few|TRBJ2-7|TRBD2
CASSLAGLAGEEQYF
TGCGCCAGCAGCTTGGCCGGGTTAGCGGGGGAAGAGCAGTACTTC
>TRBV4-3|-|TRBJ2-4|-
CASSQDLSGGRGIQYF
TGCGCCAGCAGCCAAGATTTGAGCGGCGGACGGGGCATTCAGTACTTC